The 7 T cell receptor beta chains reported below all come from one sample, sequenced in a study of blood T cells in healthy people across ages. For the second PCR, which ran for about 6 to 11 cycles, a sample-barcoded 5' primer and a J-beta primer mix were used. TCRdb called the 5' RACE reads again in MiXCR, with one record for every CDR3 protein. The sample contains about a million distinct CDR3 sequences, 30% to 40% of which appear only once. Sequencing was carried out using blood. The origin of the receptors is a man in his late teens or twenties in good health.

The CDR3 DNA sequence: TGTGCCAGCAGCGTAGGGGGGACCGTGAACACTGAAGCTTTCTTT. It translates to CASSVGGTVNTEAFF. V usage is TRBV9 and J usage is TRBJ1-1, with D perhaps matching TRBD1 (5 bases). Germline V gene lookup returns CDR1 SGDLS and CDR2 YYNGEE. The CDR3 runs 15 residues. The V end was cut by 0 bases, the J end by 0 bases, with 9 bases between.

J is TRBJ2-1 and V is TRBV12-3 or TRBV12-4; TRBD2 might be the D (8 bases). The germline V and J ends were trimmed by 5 bases and 9 bases, with 23 bases remaining between them. The CDR3 spans 16 residues. The DNA for the CDR3 is TGTGCCAGCAGTCCTTGGACTAGCAGGGGGGCGGGTGAGCAGTTCTTC. Protein: CASSPWTSRGAGEQFF.

The chain links TRBV12-3 or TRBV12-4 to TRBJ2-1; no clear D gene. Trimming shortened V by 5 bases and J by 3 bases, and 14 bases separated the two germline ends. The CDR3 is made up of 15 amino acids. The CDR3, as DNA: TGTGCCAGCAGTCTGGCGAATCCGGTCTACAATGAGCAGTTCTTC. Protein product: CASSLANPVYNEQFF.

There are a few counts of this clonotype. V and J are TRBV9 and TRBJ1-2; D call uncertain. The CDR3 is 12 amino acids. Trimming took off 0 bases at V and 5 bases at J, with 5 bases between the two ends. Looked up from germline, CDR1 is SGDLS and CDR2 is YYNGEE. The CDR3 nucleotides read TGTGCCAGCAGCGTAGCAGAATATGGCTACACCTTC. Translated, it gives CASSVAEYGYTF.

The V gene is TRBV2, the J gene TRBJ2-7, with TRBD2 matching over 9 bases. Germline V CDR1 and CDR2: SNHLY, FYNNEI. CDR3 size: 14 residues. The V and J ends lost 6 bases and 3 bases, in that order; junction bases with no gene match: 6. In DNA, the CDR3 is TGTGCCAGCAGAACACGGACTAGCGTCTACGAGCAGTACTTC. Protein sequence: CASRTRTSVYEQYF.

This clonotype was detected ten times or more. CDR3 amino acids: CSAISGKSTDTQYF. The CDR3 nucleotides read TGCAGTGCTATTTCAGGCAAGAGCACAGATACGCAGTATTTT. J is TRBJ2-3 and V is TRBV20-1; no clear D gene. Between the trimmed V and J ends, which lost 4 bases and 0 bases, there was a span of 11 bases. The CDR3 has 14 residues. Germline V gene lookup returns CDR1 DFQATT and CDR2 SNEGSKA (reference sequence).

As to this clonotype: A much larger clone lies one base from this, so it may be a read error. The chain carries TRBV6-5 and TRBJ1-2; weak D call: TRBD1 (5 bases). Germline values: CDR1 MNHEY, CDR2 SVGAGI. The CDR3 has 14 residues. The V gene lost 0 bases and the J gene lost 6 bases, with 11 bases spanning the gap. For the CDR3, the DNA is TGTGCCAGCAGTTACTCGACAGCCAGCGATGGCTACACCTTC. It translates to CASSYSTASDGYTF.